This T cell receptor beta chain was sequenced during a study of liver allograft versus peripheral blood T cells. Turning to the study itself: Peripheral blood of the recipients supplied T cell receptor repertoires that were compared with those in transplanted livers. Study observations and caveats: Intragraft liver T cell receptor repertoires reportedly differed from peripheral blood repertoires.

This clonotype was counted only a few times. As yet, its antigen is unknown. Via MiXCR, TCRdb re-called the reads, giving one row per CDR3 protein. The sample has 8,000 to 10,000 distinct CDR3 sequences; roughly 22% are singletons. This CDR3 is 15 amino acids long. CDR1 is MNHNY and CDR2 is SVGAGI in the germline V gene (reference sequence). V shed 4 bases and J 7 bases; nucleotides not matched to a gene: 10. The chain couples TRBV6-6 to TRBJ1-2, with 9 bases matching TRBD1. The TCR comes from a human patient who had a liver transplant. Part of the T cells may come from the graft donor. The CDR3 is CASSSPGQGFFGYTF. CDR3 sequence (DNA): TGTGCCAGCAGTTCCCCGGGACAGGGTTTCTTTGGCTACACCTTC.